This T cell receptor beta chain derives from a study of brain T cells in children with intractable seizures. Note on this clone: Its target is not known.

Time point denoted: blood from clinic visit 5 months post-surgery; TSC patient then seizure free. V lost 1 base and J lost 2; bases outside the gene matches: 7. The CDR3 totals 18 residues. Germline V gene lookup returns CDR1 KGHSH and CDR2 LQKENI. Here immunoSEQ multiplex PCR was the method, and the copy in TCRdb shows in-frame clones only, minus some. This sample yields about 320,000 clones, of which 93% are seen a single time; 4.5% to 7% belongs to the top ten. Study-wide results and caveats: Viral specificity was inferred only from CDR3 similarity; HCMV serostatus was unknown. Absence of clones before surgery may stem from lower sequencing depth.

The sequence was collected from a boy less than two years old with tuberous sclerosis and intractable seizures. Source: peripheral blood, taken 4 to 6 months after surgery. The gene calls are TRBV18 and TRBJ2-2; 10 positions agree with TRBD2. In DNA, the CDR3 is TGTGCCAGCTCACCACGGCTAGCGGGAGACCCCAACACCGGGGAGCTGTTTTTT. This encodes CASSPRLAGDPNTGELFF.